The 16 T cell receptor beta chains below were found in one sample sequenced in a study of blood T cell repertoires in COVID-19. Clones were read by immunoSEQ multiplex PCR, and TCRdb kept only the in-frame ones, dropping some. Among hundreds of thousands of clones listed, 80% to 90% were seen once. Sequencing was carried out using PBMCs or T cells enriched from blood (not recorded which). All receptors come from a man aged 30 to 39 who had recovered from COVID-19.

The genes are TRBV5-1 and TRBJ1-4; D gene unclear. Trimming took off 4 bases at V and 8 bases at J, with 21 bases between the two ends. Germline CDR1 is SGHRS and CDR2 is YFSETQ. The CDR3 is 16 amino acids. The CDR3 nucleotides are TGCGCCAGCAGCGCGGGGTCGGCCAGTTCTCAGGAAAAACTGTTTTTT. Amino acid sequence: CASSAGSASSQEKLFF.

V is TRBV9 and J is TRBJ2-2; 11 bases are a match to TRBD2. The V gene end was trimmed by 2 bases and the J gene end by 3 bases; junction bases not matched to a gene: 15. The CDR3 is 20 amino acids. Germline CDR1 is SGDLS and CDR2 is YYNGEE. The CDR3 protein is CASSVIAGGTLIKDTGELFF. The CDR3 DNA reads TGTGCCAGCAGCGTGATAGCGGGGGGGACTTTGATTAAGGACACCGGGGAGCTGTTTTTT.

The chain recombines TRBV9 with TRBJ1-6; no definite D call. V gave up 0 bases and J gave up 6 bases, with 7 bases separating them. This CDR3 region has 14 residues. CDR1 is SGDLS and CDR2 is YYNGEE in the germline V gene. The CDR3 DNA reads as TGTGCCAGCAGCGTAGGACTGACTAATTCACCCCTCCACTTT. It translates to CASSVGLTNSPLHF.

In nucleotides, the CDR3 is TGTGCCAGCAGCCAAGACAGATATAATTCACCCCTCCACTTT. It translates to CASSQDRYNSPLHF. The J gene is TRBJ1-6, the V gene TRBV4-2; D call uncertain. There are 14 residues in the CDR3. Germline-derived CDR1 and CDR2 are LGHNA and YNFKEQ. V was pared by 0 bases and J by 4 bases, with 4 bases between.

The genes are TRBV6-5 and TRBJ1-1; D gene unclear. The length of the CDR3 is 14 residues. Germline CDR1 is MNHEY and CDR2 is SVGAGI. The V and J ends lost 1 base and 6 bases respectively, with 12 bases between them. The CDR3 DNA is TGTGCCAGCAGTTACTACGATGCCGGGGCTGAAGCTTTCTTT. Amino acid sequence: CASSYYDAGAEAFF.

The chain combines TRBV18 with TRBJ1-2, with D tentatively TRBD1 (5 bases). Germline V gene data show CDR1 as KGHSH and CDR2 as LQKENI. V lost 1 base to trimming and J lost 3 bases, with 12 bases between them. The CDR3 is made up of 15 amino acids. The CDR3 DNA reads TGTGCCAGCTCACCACAAGGGGCGGAGTACTATGGCTACACCTTC. This sequence encodes CASSPQGAEYYGYTF.

The V call is TRBV9, the J call TRBJ1-1; 7 nucleotides match TRBD1. The CDR3 runs 14 residues. V was pared by 0 bases and J by 8 bases, with 7 bases of the junction left unmatched. Germline CDR1 and CDR2: SGDLS and YYNGEE. The CDR3 protein is CASSVVRSGGEAFF. The CDR3 DNA sequence: TGTGCCAGCAGCGTAGTGAGGTCAGGGGGAGAAGCTTTCTTT. Looking up the rest from reference TRBV9 and TRBJ1-1 gives the full variable domain: DSGVTQTPKHLITATGQRVTLRCSPRSGDLSVYWYQQSLDQGLQFLIQYYNGEERAKGNILERFSAQQFPDLHSELNLSSLELGDSALYFCASSVVRSGGEAFFGQGTRLTVV.

The chain carries TRBV11-3 and TRBJ2-3, with a possible D match to TRBD1 (6 bases). V lost 5 bases and J 3 bases, leaving 9 bases between the germline ends. Per germline, CDR1 SGHNT and CDR2 YENEEA. The CDR3 runs to 13 residues. Here the CDR3 DNA reads TGTGCCAGCAGCCCCACAGGGACAGATACGCAGTATTTT. Translating gives CASSPTGTDTQYF.

The chain employs TRBV27 and TRBJ1-2; D may be TRBD1 (6 bases). Per the germline V gene, CDR1 is MNHEY and CDR2 is SMNVEV (reference sequence). V was pared by 5 bases and J by 3 bases, with 10 bases between. The CDR3 extends over 13 amino acids. The CDR3 DNA reads as TGTGCCAGCAGTCCGCAGGGGTACTATGGCTACACCTTC. It yields the protein CASSPQGYYGYTF.

The chain carries TRBV2 and TRBJ2-7, with D possibly TRBD1 on 5 matching bases. The germline V gene has CDR1 SNHLY and CDR2 FYNNEI. Trimming stripped 2 bases from V and 1 base from J, with 9 bases between. The CDR3 consists of 14 residues. The CDR3 DNA follows: TGTGCCAGCAGTGAATATGGGGCGTCCTACGAGCAGTACTTC. Its protein is CASSEYGASYEQYF.

CDR3 DNA sequence: TGTGCCAGCAGGCCTCCCCCGGGACAGGGGCTATATAGCAATCAGCCCCAGCATTTT. It yields the protein CASRPPPGQGLYSNQPQHF. The gene calls are TRBV27 and TRBJ1-5; 10 nucleotides match TRBD1. Trimming removed 6 bases from V and 0 bases from J; junction bases left unmatched: 14. CDR3 length equals 19 residues. The germline V gene has CDR1 MNHEY and CDR2 SMNVEV (reference sequence).

The gene calls are TRBV5-1 and TRBJ1-1; 11 bases align to TRBD1. Germline CDR1 is SGHRS and CDR2 is YFSETQ. CDR3 length equals 16 residues. V shed 7 bases and J 1 base; nucleotides not matched to a gene: 9. CDR3 in amino acids: CASLGVGTGGNTEAFF. Here the CDR3 DNA reads TGCGCCAGCCTAGGGGTAGGGACAGGGGGGAACACTGAAGCTTTCTTT. The variable domain in full, completed from reference TRBV5-1 and TRBJ1-1, reads KAGVTQTPRYLIKTRGQQVTLSCSPISGHRSVSWYQQTPGQGLQFLFEYFSETQRNKGNFPGRFSGRQFSNSRSEMNVSTLELGDSALYLCASLGVGTGGNTEAFFGQGTRLTVV.

The chain is built from TRBV3-1 (or the pseudogene TRBV3-2) and TRBJ2-7, with 11 bases fitting TRBD2. In germline, CDR1 is LGHDT, CDR2 YNNKEL (reference sequence). With 6 bases clipped from V and 2 bases from J, the junction kept 0 bases outside the gene matches. This CDR3 region has 13 residues. The CDR3 protein is CASRTSGAYEQYF. The CDR3 coding sequence is TGTGCCAGCAGGACTAGCGGGGCCTACGAGCAGTACTTC.

V gene TRBV7-2 combines with J gene TRBJ1-3; possible D gene TRBD1, 5 bases. CDR1 and CDR2 (germline): SGHTA, FQGNSA. The CDR3 consists of 15 residues. Trimming took off 5 bases at V and 0 bases at J, with 11 bases between the two ends. The CDR3 loop reads CASSIGTDSGNTIYF. CDR3 coding DNA: TGTGCCAGCAGCATCGGGACTGACTCTGGAAACACCATATATTTT.

V and J are TRBV30 and TRBJ2-7, with 7 bases aligning to TRBD2. The CDR3 loop spans 15 amino acids. Germline loops: CDR1 GTSNPN, CDR2 SVGIG (reference sequence). V shed 1 base and J 6 bases; nucleotides not matched to a gene: 12. The CDR3: CAWSAFGGGLSEQYF. The CDR3 coding sequence is TGTGCCTGGAGTGCCTTTGGCGGGGGACTTTCCGAGCAGTACTTC.

This rearrangement joins TRBV7-3 to TRBJ2-6; tentatively, D is TRBD1 (6 bases). CDR3 length equals 15 residues. Per germline, CDR1 SGHTA and CDR2 FQGTGA. Between the trimmed V and J ends, which lost 5 bases and 2 bases, there was a span of 10 bases. For the CDR3, the DNA is TGTGCCAGCAGCGACCGGACAGCTGGGGCCAACGTCCTGACTTTC. It specifies CASSDRTAGANVLTF.